A single sample gave rise to the 2 T cell receptor beta chains below, sequenced in a study of blood T cell repertoires in COVID-19. TCRdb's table, derived via immunoSEQ multiplex PCR, lists solely in-frame clones and lacks some. The sample contains roughly 350,000 clones, roughly 90% of which appear only once. The source material was peripheral blood. These receptors came from a woman in her 70s with COVID-19, enrolled during active disease.

The chain uses TRBV29-1 and TRBJ1-3; D might be TRBD1 (5 bases). Germline V lookup: CDR1 SQVTM, CDR2 ANQGSEA. The CDR3 spans 13 residues. Deletions cut 4 bases from V and 3 bases from J, with 10 bases between. CDR3 sequence (DNA): TGCAGCGTTGTTGTGGGGCGTGGAAACACCATATATTTT. Translating it yields CSVVVGRGNTIYF.

The chain is built from TRBV28 and TRBJ1-2; the D is unclear. The CDR3 is 13 amino acids. The germline V gene encodes CDR1 MDHEN and CDR2 SYDVKM. Trimming took 5 bases from V and 2 from J, leaving 9 bases between them. The CDR3 DNA sequence: TGTGCCAGCAGTCTTAACAGAAACTATGGCTACACCTTC. It specifies CASSLNRNYGYTF.